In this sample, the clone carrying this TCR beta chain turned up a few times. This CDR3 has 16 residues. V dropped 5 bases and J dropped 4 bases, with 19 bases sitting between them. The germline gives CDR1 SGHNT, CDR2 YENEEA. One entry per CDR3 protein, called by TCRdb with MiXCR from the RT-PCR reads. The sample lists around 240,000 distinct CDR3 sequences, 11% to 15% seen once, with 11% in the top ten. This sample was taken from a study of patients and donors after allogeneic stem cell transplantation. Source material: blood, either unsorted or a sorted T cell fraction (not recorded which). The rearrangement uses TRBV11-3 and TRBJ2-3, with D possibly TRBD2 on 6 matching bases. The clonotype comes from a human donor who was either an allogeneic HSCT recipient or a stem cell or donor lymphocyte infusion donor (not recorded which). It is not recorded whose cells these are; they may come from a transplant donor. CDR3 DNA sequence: TGTGCCAGCAGCCCCCGGAGGGCCGCCCAGCCAGATACGCAGTATTTT. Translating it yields CASSPRRAAQPDTQYF.